The rows below give T cell receptor beta chains drawn from one sample of a study of PD-1 blockade in classical Hodgkin lymphoma. TCRdb keeps only in-frame clones here, not all; method: immunoSEQ multiplex PCR. The sample shows fewer than 40,000 clones, 90% to 95% of them seen only once. The sample taken for sequencing was peripheral blood mononuclear cells (PBMCs). The receptors come from a human donor with classical Hodgkin lymphoma. CDR3s include the opening cysteine and the closing phenylalanine or tryptophan. A D gene is named only where the DNA matches it firmly.

>TRBV9|TRBJ2-3|TRBD2
TGTGCCAGCAGCCTGCAAATGGGACTAGCGGGAGGGCCGGATACGCAGTATTTT
CASSLQMGLAGGPDTQYF
>TRBV27|TRBJ1-5|-
TGTGCCAGCAGTCCCCAGGGGACAACAACCCAGCCCCAGCATTTT
CASSPQGTTTQPQHF
>TRBV5-1|TRBJ2-6|TRBD1
TGCGCCAGCAGCTTTAGGGGGACAGGCGACTCTGGGGCCAACGTCCTGACTTTC
CASSFRGTGDSGANVLTF
>TRBV19|TRBJ2-1|-
TGTGCCAGTAAAACGGCGGGCTCCTACAATGAGCAGTTCTTC
CASKTAGSYNEQFF
>TRBV6-5|TRBJ1-5|-
TGTGCCAGCAGCCGACAGAGCAATCAGCCCCAGCATTTT
CASSRQSNQPQHF
>TRBV19|TRBJ2-2|-
TGTGCCAGTAGTCGGGGGACAGAAAACACCGGGGAGCTGTTTTTT
CASSRGTENTGELFF
>TRBV6-5|TRBJ2-7|-
TGTGCCAGCGGTCCATCAGTCGTCGGCGAGCAGTACTTC
CASGPSVVGEQYF
>TRBV5-1|TRBJ2-2|-
TGCGCCAGCCATGAAGGGCCCGGGGAGCTGTTTTTT
CASHEGPGELFF
>TRBV18|TRBJ2-7|-
TGTGCCAGCTCACCAGGTATGAGGTACTCCTACGAGCAGTACTTC
CASSPGMRYSYEQYF
>TRBV27|TRBJ2-7|TRBD2
TGTGCCAGCAGCTGGGAGACTAGCGGGGGCTCCTACGAGCAGTACTTC
CASSWETSGGSYEQYF
>TRBV4-3|TRBJ1-5|TRBD1
TGCGCCAGCAGCCAAGATTGGTATCGCCCAGGGGGCAAGGGCAATCAGCCCCAGCATTTT
CASSQDWYRPGGKGNQPQHF
>TRBV18|TRBJ1-2|-
TGTGCCAGCTCCCTCGGGCGGGCTGTTGATGGCTACACCTTC
CASSLGRAVDGYTF
>TRBV6-1|TRBJ2-7|TRBD1
TGTGCCAGCAGTGAGACAGGGGGCTACTACGAGCAGTACTTC
CASSETGGYYEQYF